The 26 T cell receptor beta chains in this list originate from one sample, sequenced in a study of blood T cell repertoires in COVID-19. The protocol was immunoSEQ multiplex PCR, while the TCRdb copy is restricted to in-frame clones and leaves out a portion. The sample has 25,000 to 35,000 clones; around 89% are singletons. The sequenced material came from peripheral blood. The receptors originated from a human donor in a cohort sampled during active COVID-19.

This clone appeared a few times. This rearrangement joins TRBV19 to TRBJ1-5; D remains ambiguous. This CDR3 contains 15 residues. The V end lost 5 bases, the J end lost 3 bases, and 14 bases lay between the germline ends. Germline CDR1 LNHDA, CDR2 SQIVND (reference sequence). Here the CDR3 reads CASSGRDAHNQPQHF. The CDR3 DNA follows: TGTGCCAGTAGTGGGAGAGATGCACACAATCAGCCCCAGCATTTT.

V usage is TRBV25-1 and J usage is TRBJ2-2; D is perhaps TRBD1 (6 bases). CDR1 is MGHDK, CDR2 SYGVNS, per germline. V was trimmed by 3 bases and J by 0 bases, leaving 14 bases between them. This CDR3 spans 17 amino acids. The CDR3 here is CASSDGTHISNTGELFF. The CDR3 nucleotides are TGTGCCAGCAGTGATGGGACACATATTTCGAACACCGGGGAGCTGTTTTTT.

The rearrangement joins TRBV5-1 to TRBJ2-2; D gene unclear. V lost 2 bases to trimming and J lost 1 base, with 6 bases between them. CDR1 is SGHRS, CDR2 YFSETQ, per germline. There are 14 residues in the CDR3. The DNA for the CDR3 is TGCGCCAGCAGCTTCGGTCGGAACACCGGGGAGCTGTTTTTT. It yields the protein CASSFGRNTGELFF.

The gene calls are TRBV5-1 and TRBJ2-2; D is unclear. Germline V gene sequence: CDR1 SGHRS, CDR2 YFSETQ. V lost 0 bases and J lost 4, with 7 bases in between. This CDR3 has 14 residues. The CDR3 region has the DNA TGCGCCAGCAGCTTGGGCTACCGCACCGGGGAGCTGTTTTTT. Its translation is CASSLGYRTGELFF.

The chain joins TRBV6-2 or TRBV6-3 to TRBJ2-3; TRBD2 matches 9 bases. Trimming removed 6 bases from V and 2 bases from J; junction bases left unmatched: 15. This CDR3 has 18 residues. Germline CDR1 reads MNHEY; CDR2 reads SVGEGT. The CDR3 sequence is CASSPLGGGAGITDTQYF. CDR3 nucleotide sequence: TGTGCCAGCAGCCCCCTGGGCGGGGGGGCCGGGATCACAGATACGCAGTATTTT.

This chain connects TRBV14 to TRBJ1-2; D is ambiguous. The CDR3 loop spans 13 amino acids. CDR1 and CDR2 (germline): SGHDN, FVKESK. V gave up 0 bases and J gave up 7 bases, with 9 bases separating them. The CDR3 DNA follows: TGTGCCAGCAGCCAAGATCTTGCGCGTGGCTACACCTTC. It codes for CASSQDLARGYTF.

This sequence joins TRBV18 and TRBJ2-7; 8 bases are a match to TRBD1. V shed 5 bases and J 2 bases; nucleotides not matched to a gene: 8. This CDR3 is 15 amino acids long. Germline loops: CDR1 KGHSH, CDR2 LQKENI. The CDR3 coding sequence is TGTGCCAGCTCAGCGCGACAGGGGCGGACCTACGAGCAGTACTTC. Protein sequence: CASSARQGRTYEQYF.

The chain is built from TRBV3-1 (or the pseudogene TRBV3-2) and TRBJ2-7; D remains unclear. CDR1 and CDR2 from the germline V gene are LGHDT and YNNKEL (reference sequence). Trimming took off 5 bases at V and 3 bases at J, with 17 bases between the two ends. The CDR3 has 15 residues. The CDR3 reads CASSETPRWNYEQYF. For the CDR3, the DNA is TGTGCCAGCAGCGAGACTCCTCGGTGGAACTACGAGCAGTACTTC.

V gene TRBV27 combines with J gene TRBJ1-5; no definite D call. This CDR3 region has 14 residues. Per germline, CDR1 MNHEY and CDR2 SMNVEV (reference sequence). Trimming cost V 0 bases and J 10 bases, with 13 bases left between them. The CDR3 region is CASSLSIPNRPQHF. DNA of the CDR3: TGTGCCAGCAGTTTATCGATCCCTAATCGACCCCAGCATTTT.

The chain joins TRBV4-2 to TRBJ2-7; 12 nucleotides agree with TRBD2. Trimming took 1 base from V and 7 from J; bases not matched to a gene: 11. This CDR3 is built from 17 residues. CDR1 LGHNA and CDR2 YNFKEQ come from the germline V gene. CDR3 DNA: TGTGCCAGCAGCCAAGTTGGGCTAGCGGGGGGGCTTACGGAGCAGTACTTC. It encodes CASSQVGLAGGLTEQYF.

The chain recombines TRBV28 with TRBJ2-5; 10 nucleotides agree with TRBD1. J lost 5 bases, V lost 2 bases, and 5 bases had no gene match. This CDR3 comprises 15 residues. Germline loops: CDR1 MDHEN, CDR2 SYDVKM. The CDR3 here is CASSLGTGVIETQYF. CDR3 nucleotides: TGTGCCAGCAGTTTAGGGACAGGGGTAATTGAGACCCAGTACTTC.

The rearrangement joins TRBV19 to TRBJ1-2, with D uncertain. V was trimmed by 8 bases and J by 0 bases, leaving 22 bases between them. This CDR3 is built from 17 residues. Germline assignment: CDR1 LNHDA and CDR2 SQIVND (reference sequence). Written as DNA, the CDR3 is TGTGCCAGTCTCAGACCGGACGGACGGGGAACTAACTATGGCTACACCTTC. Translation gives CASLRPDGRGTNYGYTF.

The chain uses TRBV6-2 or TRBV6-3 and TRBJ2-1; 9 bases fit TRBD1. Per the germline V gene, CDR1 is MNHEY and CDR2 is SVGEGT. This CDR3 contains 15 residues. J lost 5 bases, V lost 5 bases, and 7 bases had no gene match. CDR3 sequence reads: CASSKWDRADNEQFF. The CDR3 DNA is TGTGCCAGCAGTAAATGGGACAGGGCCGACAATGAGCAGTTCTTC.

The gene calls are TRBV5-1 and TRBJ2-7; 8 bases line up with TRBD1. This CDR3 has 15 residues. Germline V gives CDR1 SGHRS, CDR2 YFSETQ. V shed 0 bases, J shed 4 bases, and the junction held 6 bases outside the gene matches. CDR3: CASSLAGQGVYEQYF. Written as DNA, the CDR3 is TGCGCCAGCAGCTTGGCCGGACAGGGAGTATACGAGCAGTACTTC.

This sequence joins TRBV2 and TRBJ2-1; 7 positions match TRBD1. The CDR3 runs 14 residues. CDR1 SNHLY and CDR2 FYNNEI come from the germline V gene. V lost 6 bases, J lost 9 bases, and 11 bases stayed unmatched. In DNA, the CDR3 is TGTGCCAGCAGAATTACCGGGACAGTCTTTGAGCAGTTCTTC. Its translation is CASRITGTVFEQFF. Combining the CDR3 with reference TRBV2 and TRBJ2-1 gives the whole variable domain EPEVTQTPSHQVTQMGQEVILRCVPISNHLYFYWYRQILGQKVEFLVSFYNNEISEKSEIFDDQFSVERPDGSNFTLKIRSTKLEDSAMYFCASRITGTVFEQFFGPGTRLTVL.

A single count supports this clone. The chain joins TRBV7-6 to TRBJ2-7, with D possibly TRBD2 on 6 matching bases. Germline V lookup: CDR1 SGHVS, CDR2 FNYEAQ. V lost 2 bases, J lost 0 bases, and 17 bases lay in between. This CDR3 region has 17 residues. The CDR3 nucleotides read TGTGCCAGCAGCTTACGGGCCCGGGGGAGCAGCTCCTACGAGCAGTACTTC. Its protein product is CASSLRARGSSSYEQYF.

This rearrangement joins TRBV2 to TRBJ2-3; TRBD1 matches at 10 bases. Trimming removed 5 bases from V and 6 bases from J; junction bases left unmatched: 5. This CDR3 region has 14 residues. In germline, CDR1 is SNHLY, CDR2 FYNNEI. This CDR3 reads CASSRDRGADTQYF. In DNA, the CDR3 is TGTGCCAGCAGTCGGGACAGGGGAGCCGATACGCAGTATTTT.

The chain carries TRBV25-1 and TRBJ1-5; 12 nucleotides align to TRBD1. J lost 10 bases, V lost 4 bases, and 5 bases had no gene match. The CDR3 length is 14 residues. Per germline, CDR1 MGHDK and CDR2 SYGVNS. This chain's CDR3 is CASSAAGTGGPQHF. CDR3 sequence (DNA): TGTGCCAGCAGTGCCGCCGGGACAGGGGGCCCCCAGCATTTT.

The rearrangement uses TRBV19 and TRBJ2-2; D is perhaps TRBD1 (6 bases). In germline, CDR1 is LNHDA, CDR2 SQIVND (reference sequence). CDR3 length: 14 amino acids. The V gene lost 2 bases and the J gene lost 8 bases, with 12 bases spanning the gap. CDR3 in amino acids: CASSILAGTGELFF. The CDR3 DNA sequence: TGTGCCAGTAGTATATTGGCCGGGACAGGGGAGCTGTTTTTT.

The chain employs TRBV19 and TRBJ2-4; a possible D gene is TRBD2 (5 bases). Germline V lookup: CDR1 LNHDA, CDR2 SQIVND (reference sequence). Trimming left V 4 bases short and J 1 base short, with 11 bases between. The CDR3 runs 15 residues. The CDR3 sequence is CASSTGSAAKNIQYF. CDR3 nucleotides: TGTGCCAGTAGTACGGGATCTGCGGCCAAAAACATTCAGTACTTC.

The CDR3 region is CASTTSGRSGNQPQHF. The CDR3 DNA is TGTGCCAGCACCACTAGTGGAAGGTCTGGCAATCAGCCCCAGCATTTT. The chain joins TRBV27 to TRBJ1-5; D unresolved. The CDR3 totals 16 residues. Per the germline V gene, CDR1 is MNHEY and CDR2 is SMNVEV (reference sequence). V was trimmed by 7 bases and J by 2 bases, leaving 18 bases between them.

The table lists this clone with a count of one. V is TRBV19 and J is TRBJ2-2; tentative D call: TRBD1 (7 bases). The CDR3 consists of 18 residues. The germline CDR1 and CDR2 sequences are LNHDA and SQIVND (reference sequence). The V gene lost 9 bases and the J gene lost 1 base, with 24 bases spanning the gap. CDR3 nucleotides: TGTGCCAGAATTAACAGTCCGCGGGGACAGAGGAACACCGGGGAGCTGTTTTTT. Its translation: CARINSPRGQRNTGELFF.

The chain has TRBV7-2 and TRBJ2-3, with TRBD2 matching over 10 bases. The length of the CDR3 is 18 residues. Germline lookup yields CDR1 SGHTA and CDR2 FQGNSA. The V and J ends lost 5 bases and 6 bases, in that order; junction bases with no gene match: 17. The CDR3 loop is CASSPIQRLAGRRDTQYF. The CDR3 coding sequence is TGTGCCAGCAGCCCAATTCAGAGACTAGCGGGTAGGCGTGATACGCAGTATTTT.

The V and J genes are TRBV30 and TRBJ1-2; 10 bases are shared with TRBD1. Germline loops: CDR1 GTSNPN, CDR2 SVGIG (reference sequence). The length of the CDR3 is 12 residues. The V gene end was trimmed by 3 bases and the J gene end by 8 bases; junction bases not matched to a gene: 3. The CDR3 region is CAWSRTGGGYTF. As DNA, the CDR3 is TGTGCCTGGAGCCGGACAGGGGGAGGCTACACCTTC.

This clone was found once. The CDR3 here is CASSQEGAVYGYTF. The DNA for the CDR3 is TGTGCCAGCAGCCAAGAGGGGGCAGTTTATGGCTACACCTTC. The rearrangement uses TRBV4-2 and TRBJ1-2; tentatively, D is TRBD1 (6 bases). CDR3 size: 14 residues. Germline assignment: CDR1 LGHNA and CDR2 YNFKEQ. V lost 0 bases and J lost 5, with 10 bases in between.

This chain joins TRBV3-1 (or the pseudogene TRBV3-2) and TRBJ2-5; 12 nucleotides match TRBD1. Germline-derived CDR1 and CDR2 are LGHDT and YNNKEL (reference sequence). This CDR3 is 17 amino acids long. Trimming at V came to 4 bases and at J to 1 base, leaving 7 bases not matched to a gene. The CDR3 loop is CASSLEVGQGAQETQYF. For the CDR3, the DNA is TGTGCCAGCAGCCTAGAGGTGGGACAGGGGGCCCAAGAGACCCAGTACTTC.